What follows are 5 T cell receptor beta chains derived from one specimen sequenced in a study of blood T cells in healthy people across ages. Primed by a sample-barcoded 5' primer and a J-beta primer mix, a second PCR proceeded for 7 to 11 cycles. Using its own MiXCR run on the 5' RACE reads, TCRdb lists one record per CDR3 protein. The table has approximately 880,000 distinct CDR3 sequences, around 48% seen once. Material for sequencing was blood. These receptors were obtained from a man aged 25-40 years in good health.

The CDR3: CAISESRIGGEKLFF. The CDR3 DNA reads TGTGCCATCAGTGAGTCGAGAATCGGTGGCGAAAAACTGTTTTTT. The rearrangement uses TRBV10-3 and TRBJ1-4, with no clear D. Trimming cost V 0 bases and J 8 bases, with 13 bases left between them. The CDR3 runs 15 residues. Germline V gene sequence: CDR1 ENHRY, CDR2 SYGVKD.

This clonotype was seen a handful of times. The V gene is TRBV6-5, the J gene TRBJ2-1; no clear D gene. This CDR3 has 15 residues. Per the germline V gene, CDR1 is MNHEY and CDR2 is SVGAGI. V was clipped by 6 bases and J by 5 bases, with 17 bases between them. The CDR3: CASRATATLNNEQFF. The CDR3 DNA follows: TGTGCCAGCAGGGCGACGGCGACCCTCAACAATGAGCAGTTCTTC.

The chain employs TRBV29-1 and TRBJ1-1; 11 bases are a match to TRBD1. Germline CDR1 reads SQVTM; CDR2 reads ANQGSEA. The CDR3 is made up of 14 amino acids. V shed 6 bases, J shed 5 bases, and the junction held 8 bases outside the gene matches. In DNA, the CDR3 is TGCAGCGTGCTAGGACAGGGGGCAATTACTGAAGCTTTCTTT. This gives the protein CSVLGQGAITEAFF.

This chain joins TRBV11-2 and TRBJ1-4; TRBD1 matches at 7 bases. V was clipped by 4 bases and J by 8 bases; unmatched bases: 7. This CDR3 region has 14 residues. The V gene's germline CDR1 is SGHAT and CDR2 FQNNGV. The CDR3 is CASSSRQGSEKLFF. Written as DNA, the CDR3 is TGTGCCAGCAGCTCGCGACAGGGCAGCGAAAAACTGTTTTTT.

The V and J genes are TRBV20-1 and TRBJ2-3, with no clear D. The CDR3 is 13 residues long. The V end was cut by 4 bases, the J end by 6 bases, with 14 bases between. Per germline, CDR1 DFQATT and CDR2 SNEGSKA (reference sequence). As DNA, the CDR3 is TGCAGTGCTACCTTGTCCATTATGGATACGCAGTATTTT. It specifies CSATLSIMDTQYF.